This TCR beta chain originates from a study of CD8+CD57+ T cells in acquired aplastic anemia. Study as a whole: DNA per sorted CD4+ or CD8+ sample ranged roughly 0.18 to 30 ug, averaging roughly 3.2 ug. The study, taken as a whole, reports: With respect to CD8+ Simpson's diversity, patients and controls did not differ significantly.

Researchers used genomic DNA as the template to profile TCR beta VDJ and CDR3. Using its own MiXCR run on the reads, TCRdb lists one record per CDR3 protein. The sample includes 150,000 or so distinct CDR3 sequences, around 48% of them seen just once. This clonotype was detected many times. Its antigen is as yet unknown. Whoever was chosen for sequencing had shown CD8+CD57+ cell expansion by flow cytometry. The CDR3 spans 13 residues. Trimming pared 6 bases from V and 6 bases from J, leaving 14 bases between. Germline V gene lookup returns CDR1 MNHNS and CDR2 SASEGT. This receptor was taken from a human donor with aplastic anemia. The chain uses TRBV6-1 and TRBJ1-1; possibly TRBD1 for D (6 bases). Input material: sorted CD4+, CD8+, or CD8+CD57+ T cells (not recorded which) from PBMCs. CDR3 protein: CASRGLGGAEAFF. DNA for the CDR3: TGTGCCAGCAGGGGACTGGGGGGCGCTGAAGCTTTCTTT.